This T cell receptor beta chain was profiled in a study of CD8+ T cells in alopecia areata. Extraction of RNA preceded its reverse transcription into cDNA, which served as the sequencing template. The protocol was immunoSEQ multiplex PCR, while the TCRdb copy is restricted to in-frame clones and leaves out a portion. Here the sample spans some 200,000 clones, approximately 57% being singletons. Findings and caveats of the study: Relative to normal scalp, lesional scalp, especially alopecia totalis/universalis, showed higher clonality.

A word on this clone: The antigen is not known.

Stated treatment: oral pan-JAK inhibitor, 5-10 mg twice daily. Germline V gives CDR1 LNHNV, CDR2 YYDKDF (reference sequence). CDR3 length: 16 amino acids. The V gene lost 0 bases and the J gene lost 3 bases, with 15 bases spanning the gap. The sequenced sample was CD4+ T cells sorted from blood, obtained at week 4, from a patient treated with tofacitinib. The rearrangement links TRBV15 to TRBJ2-7; tentatively, D is TRBD1 or TRBD2 (5 bases each). The receptor was isolated from a human donor with alopecia areata. The DNA of the CDR3 is TGTGCCACCAGCAGAGACCCGAACGGGGCCCTCTACGAGCAGTACTTC. The encoded protein is CATSRDPNGALYEQYF.